This T cell receptor beta chain was recovered during a study of response to subunit inactivated influenza vaccine listed by TCRdb under 2018. Broadly, across the study: To follow how T cells responded to a trivalent subunit inactivated influenza vaccine, the researchers relied on deep quantitative profiling of the T cell receptor repertoire. Broad study findings and their caveats: The authors proposed that each seasonal influenza vaccination may bring in only a limited number of new T cells.

For CDR1 and CDR2, the germline V gene lists LGHNA and YSLEER. V is clipped by 0 bases and J by 9 bases, and the sequence between their germline boundaries is 12 bases long. The CDR3, cysteine through phenylalanine, is 14 amino acids long. The only DNA kept is the CDR3, 42 bases in frame from the first base. A note on this clonotype: What antigen it recognizes has not been identified. Base qualities are not recorded, but no much larger clone differs from it by a single base.

The library was built by means of RT-PCR. The data were produced on an Illumina HiSeq 2500. The public reads were reanalyzed by TCRdb: fastp trimming at Q25, MiXCR alignment, in-frame beta chains only. Rows merge per CDR3 protein into single entries with the most common DNA and genes. The sample records about 540,000 distinct CDR3 sequences, roughly 23% of which are singletons. The biggest ten clones account for roughly 2.8% of the sample. These data are also associated with another study on T cells expressing NK-cell markers. The second source states: TCR beta cDNA libraries were made by 5'RACE template switching that added a universal primer site and unique molecular identifiers. In sorted CD3+CD56+NKG2C+, CD3+CD56+NKG2C- and CD3+CD56-NKG2C+ T-cell subsets from several donors, TCR beta-chain repertoires were profiled. Among the eight sequenced donors, only one was HCMV-seronegative, while the other seven were HCMV-seropositive. In several experiments an anti-gammadeltaTCR antibody was added to restrict sorting to alphabetaTCR-expressing T cells. For roughly 6 donors, the dominant CD3+CD56+NKG2C+ clonotypes were among the top 10 CD8+ clonotypes and accounted for roughly 1.0-7.5% of CD8+ T cells. Those dominant clonotypes were again the most abundant among CD3+CD56-NKG2C+ cells in a handful of donors, at roughly 25-60.1%. Whether the expanded NKG2C-expressing T cell clones were specific for HCMV antigens remained unclear. Randomly selected healthy volunteers, three men and five women, were used as the eight sequenced donors. HCMV-specific IgG was detected in serum with a commercial ELISA kit to determine HCMV serostatus. Ficoll density gradient centrifugation was used to isolate peripheral blood mononuclear cells from blood. Magnetic immunoseparation with Miltenyi isolation kits was used to isolate CD4+ and CD8+ T cells from PBMC. cDNA synthesis was primed from the TCR beta constant segment and was followed by two successive PCR amplification steps. Sequencing of the libraries produced 2 x 150 bp reads on Illumina HiSeq 2000/2500, MiSeq or NextSeq. MIGEC handled demultiplexing of the reads and grouping by UMI, while MiTCR was used to assemble and quantify clonotypes. To exclude erroneous sequences, only TCR cDNA sequences supported by at least two reads were retained. Downstream repertoire analysis used the tcR package, and clonotypes were matched across fractions by CDR3 nucleotide sequence plus V segment. VDJmatch was used to annotate antigen specificity against VDJdb, with one amino acid substitution in CDR3 allowed.

The V and J segments used are TRBV4-3 and TRBJ1-3; the D gene cannot be named for sure. Sequenced here: CD4+ T cells sorted from PBMCs, sampled 12 days after vaccination. The sequence was obtained from a man aged 50-60 years who received an inactivated influenza vaccine. Donor details come from another sample of the same person, matched by shared clones. Here the CDR3 is given as CASSQDWPRSTIYF. The DNA sequence is TGCGCCAGCAGCCAAGACTGGCCGCGCAGCACCATATATTTT.